The subject of this entry is one T cell receptor beta chain. The ends were cut back, 6 bases at V and 7 bases at J, with 19 bases in the middle. The germline V gene encodes CDR1 MDHEN and CDR2 SYDVKM. The CDR3 loop spans 15 amino acids. The data were obtained in a study of type 1 regulatory T cells. Study at large: T-allo10 is a Tr1-enriched, alloantigen-specific CD4 T cell product made in vitro.

One entry per CDR3 protein results from TCRdb running MiXCR on the reads. The sample carries over 90,000 distinct CDR3 sequences, roughly a third recorded once. Sequenced: CD4+ T cells, either the whole sample or a sorted fraction (not recorded which). The chain joins TRBV28 to TRBJ1-5; maybe TRBD1 (5 bases). This clonotype originated in a human donor in good health. Here the CDR3 DNA reads TGTGCCAGCAGGGACGGTTCAAGGGGCCGGCAGCCCCAGCATTTT. Encoded protein: CASRDGSRGRQPQHF.